Below, 10 T cell receptor beta chains from the same sample are listed, as sequenced in a study of shared clonotypes between healthy human individuals. TCRdb's copy holds only in-frame clones and misses some; the assay was immunoSEQ multiplex PCR. The sample lists approximately 350,000 clones, 96% occurring once. The sample comprised memory CD8+ T cells sorted from blood. The subset denotes: CD45RO+ cells pooled with CCR7-negative TemRA cells. The receptors stem from a man aged 25 to 40 in good health.

The V gene is TRBV13, the J gene TRBJ2-7; TRBD2 aligns across 15 bases. J lost 1 base, V lost 5 bases, and 6 bases had no gene match. Per the germline V gene, CDR1 is PRHDT and CDR2 is FYEKMQ (reference sequence). This CDR3 is built from 17 residues. CDR3 DNA: TGTGCCAGCAGCGGGGGACTAGCGGGAGGCGGGTCCTACGAGCAGTACTTC. This translates into CASSGGLAGGGSYEQYF.

The J gene is TRBJ2-3, the V gene TRBV6-1, with 10 bases matching TRBD2. The CDR3 loop spans 15 amino acids. V shed 1 base and J 6 bases; nucleotides not matched to a gene: 4. CDR1 is MNHNS, CDR2 SASEGT, per germline. CDR3 protein: CASSEVRSGRDTQYF. Written as DNA, the CDR3 is TGTGCCAGCAGTGAAGTTCGTAGCGGGAGGGATACGCAGTATTTT.

The chain combines TRBV5-4 with TRBJ1-2, with D possibly being TRBD1 (6 bases). Looked up from germline, CDR1 is SGHNT and CDR2 is YYREEE (reference sequence). This CDR3 is 12 amino acids long. V gave up 1 base and J gave up 7 bases, with 8 bases separating them. The CDR3 coding sequence is TGTGCCAGCAGCTTGACAGGGATTGGCTACACCTTC. Protein product: CASSLTGIGYTF.

The count of this clone is one. The chain is built from TRBV5-1 and TRBJ2-1; no clear D. The CDR3 covers 14 residues. Trimming cost V 0 bases and J 12 bases, with 16 bases left between them. The germline CDR1 and CDR2 sequences are SGHRS and YFSETQ. The DNA of the CDR3 is TGCGCCAGCAGCTTGGTTCTTTCCGCTAATACGCAGTTCTTC. Its translation: CASSLVLSANTQFF.

This chain joins TRBV2 and TRBJ2-7, with D maybe TRBD1 (6 bases). The V and J ends lost 8 bases and 6 bases respectively, with 14 bases between them. The germline CDR1 and CDR2 sequences are SNHLY and FYNNEI. The CDR3 is made up of 12 amino acids. The chain's CDR3 is CASALQGFEQYF. The CDR3 nucleotides read TGTGCCAGCGCCCTACAGGGTTTCGAGCAGTACTTC.

This clone was seen a single time. The same CDR3 is also encoded by other DNA sequences in this sample. The rearrangement uses TRBV7-9 and TRBJ2-3, with TRBD2 matching 7 bases. J was trimmed by 1 base and V by 3 bases; bases with no gene match: 4. Germline lookup yields CDR1 SEHNR and CDR2 FQNEAQ (reference sequence). This CDR3 is 15 amino acids long. The CDR3 sequence is CASSLGTSGTDTQYF. For the CDR3, the DNA is TGTGCCAGCAGCTTGGGAACTAGCGGCACAGATACGCAGTATTTT.

This clone was recorded only once. The rearrangement links TRBV11-1 to TRBJ2-1; possibly TRBD2 for D (6 bases). V was cut by 6 bases and J by 0 bases, with 12 bases left in between. Germline-derived CDR1 and CDR2 are SGHAT and FQDESV (reference sequence). This CDR3 contains 15 residues. CDR3 coding DNA: TGTGCCAGCAGGTCCCGGGGGAGCTCCTACAATGAGCAGTTCTTC. Its protein product is CASRSRGSSYNEQFF.

This chain links TRBV7-2 with TRBJ2-2; D perhaps matches TRBD1 (7 bases). CDR3 length: 16 amino acids. With 2 bases removed from V and 2 bases from J, the gap between germline ends came to 12 bases. Germline V lookup: CDR1 SGHTA, CDR2 FQGNSA. The CDR3 DNA follows: TGTGCCAGCAGCTTACGCGGGACAGATAACACCGGGGAGCTGTTTTTT. It is translated as CASSLRGTDNTGELFF.

V and J are TRBV13 and TRBJ1-1; D is unresolved. V was pared by 5 bases and J by 3 bases, with 10 bases between. Germline lookup yields CDR1 PRHDT and CDR2 FYEKMQ (reference sequence). The CDR3 totals 13 residues. The CDR3 reads CASSLMTDTEAFF. Written as DNA, the CDR3 is TGTGCCAGCAGCCTAATGACGGACACTGAAGCTTTCTTT.

The chain recombines TRBV28 with TRBJ2-7, with D tentatively TRBD1 or TRBD2 (5 bases each). The CDR3 has 15 residues. V was cut by 3 bases and J by 5 bases, with 17 bases left in between. Germline CDR1 and CDR2: MDHEN and SYDVKM. The CDR3 nucleotides read TGTGCCAGCAGTTTGGCTGGGACGGTTGTCCACGAGCAGTACTTC. Protein sequence: CASSLAGTVVHEQYF.